This TCR beta chain was identified in a study of shared clonotypes between healthy human individuals. Sequenced by immunoSEQ multiplex PCR; TCRdb stores in-frame clones only, minus some. The table has roughly 2.2 million clones, over 85% seen once. Germline CDR1 and CDR2: MNHNS and SASEGT. The ends lost 6 bases at V and 4 bases at J; junction bases unmatched: 7. The CDR3 is made up of 14 amino acids. V usage is TRBV6-1 and J usage is TRBJ2-7; 9 bases line up with TRBD1. The sequence was obtained from a man between 18 and 29 years old in good health. Some clones in this sample may be carry-over from other donors' samples. Source material: naive CD4+ T cells from PBMCs. The subset: CD45RA+ positively selected. CDR3 bases: TGTGCCAGCAGGGCAAGACAGGGGGGGTACGAGCAGTACTTC. Protein sequence: CASRARQGGYEQYF.